These 27 T cell receptor beta chains came from one sample sequenced in a study of T-cell reconstitution after alpha-beta-depleted transplantation in children. Unique molecular identifiers featured in how the TCRbeta library was prepared. MiXCR, applied by TCRdb to the PCR reads, yields one record per CDR3 protein. Among approximately 400,000 distinct CDR3 sequences, approximately 10% were seen once, and the ten largest hold 4.5% to 7%. The starting material was PBMCs from the stem cell graft donor, obtained from the stem cell graft. Every receptor here comes from a human donor who donated a stem cell graft to a child with acute myeloid leukemia.

This clonotype appeared a few times. CDR3 loop: CASSPSAAANYGYTF. CDR3 nucleotides: TGTGCCAGCTCACCATCGGCCGCTGCTAACTATGGCTACACCTTC. V usage is TRBV18 and J usage is TRBJ1-2; D is unresolved. The CDR3 sequence is 15 residues long. Germline V gives CDR1 KGHSH, CDR2 LQKENI. V was shortened by 2 bases and J by 0 bases, with 10 bases between the two germline ends.

The table lists this clonotype with many counts. J is TRBJ2-5 and V is TRBV2, with no clear D. CDR3 length equals 13 residues. CDR1 is SNHLY, CDR2 FYNNEI, per germline. V dropped 1 base and J dropped 5 bases, with 8 bases sitting between them. The CDR3 here is CASSEVLSETQYF. CDR3 nucleotide sequence: TGTGCCAGCAGTGAAGTGTTGTCGGAGACCCAGTACTTC.

This clonotype has only a few counts. The rearrangement joins TRBV6-5 to TRBJ2-1; 7 bases are a match to TRBD2. CDR3 length equals 16 residues. The V and J ends lost 4 bases and 6 bases, in that order; junction bases with no gene match: 12. Germline values: CDR1 MNHEY, CDR2 SVGAGI. CDR3 coding DNA: TGTGCCAGCAGTTTGTCGCCTAGCGGCAGAGCCAATGAGCAGTTCTTC. Protein sequence: CASSLSPSGRANEQFF.

The chain recombines TRBV5-6 with TRBJ2-2, with 8 bases identical to TRBD2. CDR3 length: 17 residues. The V segment lost 1 base and the J segment 4 bases; nucleotides outside the gene matches: 9. The germline V gene encodes CDR1 SGHDT and CDR2 YYEEEE. The CDR3 here is CASSLPAGASFTGELFF. In nucleotides, the CDR3 is TGTGCCAGCAGCTTGCCAGCGGGGGCCTCCTTCACCGGGGAGCTGTTTTTT.

This sequence joins TRBV28 and TRBJ2-2; 7 nucleotides match TRBD1. Germline-derived CDR1 and CDR2 are MDHEN and SYDVKM. The CDR3 runs 16 residues. The ends lost 5 bases at V and 4 bases at J; junction bases unmatched: 10. The CDR3 reads CASSIRQGIGTGELFF. DNA for the CDR3: TGTGCCAGCAGTATAAGACAGGGCATCGGCACCGGGGAGCTGTTTTTT.

The chain uses TRBV5-1 and TRBJ1-1; TRBD1 aligns across 8 bases. Germline V CDR1 and CDR2: SGHRS, YFSETQ. The trim removed 4 bases at V and 3 bases at J, leaving 11 bases unmatched. This CDR3 region has 16 residues. CDR3 DNA sequence: TGCGCCAGCAGCAAAACTGACAGGGGTTCGGACACTGAAGCTTTCTTT. This encodes CASSKTDRGSDTEAFF.

This clonotype was detected a few times. V is TRBV18 and J is TRBJ2-5; 9 bases fit TRBD1. The CDR3 length is 14 residues. Germline V CDR1 and CDR2: KGHSH, LQKENI. The trim removed 3 bases at V and 4 bases at J, leaving 3 bases unmatched. CDR3 region: CASSPGTGIETQYF. CDR3 DNA sequence: TGTGCCAGCTCACCCGGGACAGGGATAGAGACCCAGTACTTC.

The chain couples TRBV27 to TRBJ2-7; D not resolved. Germline V gene lookup returns CDR1 MNHEY and CDR2 SMNVEV (reference sequence). The CDR3 covers 13 residues. The germline V and J ends were trimmed by 9 bases and 4 bases, with 16 bases remaining between them. The CDR3 DNA sequence: TGTGCCAGTAGGCCAGAGAATGCTTACGAGCAGTACTTC. Translation gives CASRPENAYEQYF.

This clonotype was seen a few times. The chain combines TRBV11-2 with TRBJ2-6; possibly TRBD2 for D (6 bases). CDR1 and CDR2 from the germline V gene are SGHAT and FQNNGV. The CDR3 has 18 amino acids. Trimming removed 5 bases from V and 2 bases from J, with 19 bases in between. The CDR3: CASSAPAGTPTGANVLTF. In DNA form, the CDR3 reads TGTGCCAGCAGCGCCCCCGCGGGAACCCCCACTGGGGCCAACGTCCTGACTTTC.

This clonotype was counted only a few times. V usage is TRBV20-1 and J usage is TRBJ2-5; 9 nucleotides line up with TRBD2. This CDR3 is built from 15 residues. The germline CDR1 and CDR2 sequences are DFQATT and SNEGSKA (reference sequence). V dropped 3 bases and J dropped 0; count of bases not matched to a gene: 5. The CDR3 bases are TGCAGTGCTAGGTTGAGCGGGAGGTACCAAGAGACCCAGTACTTC. Translated, it gives CSARLSGRYQETQYF.

In its sample, this clonotype was seen many times. V and J are TRBV7-9 and TRBJ2-1; 7 nucleotides match TRBD1. The CDR3 sequence is 13 residues long. Trimming took 5 bases from V and 4 from J; bases not matched to a gene: 2. The germline CDR1 and CDR2 sequences are SEHNR and FQNEAQ (reference sequence). This CDR3 reads CASSTGQYNEQFF. CDR3 sequence (DNA): TGTGCCAGCAGCACGGGACAGTACAATGAGCAGTTCTTC.

This clonotype showed up just a few times. V and J are TRBV27 and TRBJ2-7, with 7 positions matching TRBD2. The CDR3 is made up of 15 amino acids. Trimming cost V 5 bases and J 7 bases; bases outside gene matches: 14. The germline V gene has CDR1 MNHEY and CDR2 SMNVEV (reference sequence). This CDR3 reads CASSGGRTPLGEQYF. Written as DNA, the CDR3 is TGTGCCAGCAGTGGCGGGAGAACCCCGTTAGGAGAGCAGTACTTC.

A few counts support this clonotype. The V gene is TRBV30, the J gene TRBJ2-3; TRBD2 aligns across 10 bases. Germline V CDR1 and CDR2: GTSNPN, SVGIG (reference sequence). Trimming cost V 0 bases and J 5 bases; bases outside gene matches: 8. The CDR3 has 16 residues. CDR3 nucleotide sequence: TGTGCCTGGAGTGTACTTCTAGCGGGAGCTGGAGATACGCAGTATTTT. Amino acid sequence: CAWSVLLAGAGDTQYF.

This clonotype appeared many times. The V gene is TRBV25-1, the J gene TRBJ2-5; 7 nucleotides align to TRBD1. The length of the CDR3 is 13 residues. Germline V gene lookup returns CDR1 MGHDK and CDR2 SYGVNS. The V and J ends lost 2 bases and 3 bases, in that order; junction bases with no gene match: 0. The CDR3 region has the DNA TGTGCCAGCAGTGAAGACAGGGAAGAGACCCAGTACTTC. It translates to CASSEDREETQYF.

This clonotype has ten or more counts. V and J are TRBV20-1 and TRBJ2-3, with 9 bases that match TRBD1. V shed 6 bases, J shed 4 bases, and the junction held 8 bases outside the gene matches. CDR3 size: 14 residues. Germline CDR1 and CDR2: DFQATT and SNEGSKA (reference sequence). The DNA of the CDR3 is TGCAGTGCGAATCACAGGGGGCGGTCAGATACGCAGTATTTT. This sequence encodes CSANHRGRSDTQYF.

This clonotype was found a few times. The genes are TRBV11-2 and TRBJ2-3; D not resolved. CDR3 size: 13 residues. Germline CDR1 reads SGHAT; CDR2 reads FQNNGV. V was clipped by 5 bases and J by 5 bases, with 11 bases between them. The CDR3 protein is CASSVFGVDTQYF. DNA for the CDR3: TGTGCCAGCAGCGTCTTTGGCGTAGATACGCAGTATTTT. The variable domain in full, completed from reference TRBV11-2 and TRBJ2-3, reads EAGVAQSPRYKIIEKRQSVAFWCNPISGHATLYWYQQILGQGPKLLIQFQNNGVVDDSQLPKDRFSAERLKGVDSTLKIQPAKLEDSAVYLCASSVFGVDTQYFGPGTRLTVL.

The sample holds a few counts of this clonotype. V is TRBV29-1 and J is TRBJ1-1; D gene ambiguous. The CDR3 is 13 amino acids. The V gene's germline CDR1 is SQVTM and CDR2 ANQGSEA. Trimming took off 2 bases at V and 0 bases at J, with 7 bases between the two ends. The DNA for the CDR3 is TGCAGCGTTGAACGGAAGATGAACACTGAAGCTTTCTTT. It encodes CSVERKMNTEAFF.

This clonotype was seen only a few times. V and J are TRBV30 and TRBJ1-2, with 7 bases aligning to TRBD1. The V segment lost 5 bases and the J segment 0 bases; nucleotides outside the gene matches: 6. Per the germline V gene, CDR1 is GTSNPN and CDR2 is SVGIG (reference sequence). The CDR3 sequence is 14 residues long. The CDR3 reads CAWCRDRANYGYTF. The CDR3 DNA sequence: TGTGCCTGGTGTAGGGACAGAGCTAACTATGGCTACACCTTC.

This clonotype was found a few times. J is TRBJ2-1 and V is TRBV5-6; TRBD1 agrees at 10 bases. J was trimmed by 5 bases and V by 2 bases; bases with no gene match: 4. CDR3 size: 15 residues. Germline CDR1 and CDR2: SGHDT and YYEEEE. The CDR3 bases are TGTGCCAGCAGCTTCGGGACAGGGGATAACAATGAGCAGTTCTTC. Its protein is CASSFGTGDNNEQFF.

This clonotype was counted at least ten times. V is TRBV5-1 and J is TRBJ1-1; D is possibly TRBD1 (5 bases). CDR1 is SGHRS and CDR2 is YFSETQ in the germline V gene. The V end was cut by 4 bases, the J end by 6 bases, with 19 bases between. The CDR3 has 15 residues. DNA of the CDR3: TGCGCCAGCAGCCCGGACGCGGGGGTCTACGCTGAAGCTTTCTTT. Protein product: CASSPDAGVYAEAFF.

The table lists this clonotype with a few counts. The chain links TRBV7-9 to TRBJ2-5; tentatively, D is TRBD1 (6 bases). Germline V gives CDR1 SEHNR, CDR2 FQNEAQ (reference sequence). The CDR3 spans 14 residues. The V gene lost 2 bases and the J gene lost 1 base, with 8 bases spanning the gap. CDR3 protein: CASSLLQGQETQYF. The DNA of the CDR3 is TGTGCCAGCAGCTTACTACAGGGCCAAGAGACCCAGTACTTC.

CDR3 sequence reads: CSAGTWGVMGGYTF. The CDR3 nucleotides read TGCAGCGCCGGCACGTGGGGCGTTATGGGCGGCTACACCTTC. The genes are TRBV29-1 and TRBJ1-2, with D possibly being TRBD1 (5 bases). The CDR3 covers 14 residues. Trimming shortened V by 7 bases and J by 8 bases, and 23 bases separated the two germline ends. Germline V gene data show CDR1 as SQVTM and CDR2 as ANQGSEA.

V is TRBV5-1 and J is TRBJ1-1; TRBD1 matches at 11 bases. The length of the CDR3 is 16 residues. Trimming at V came to 4 bases and at J to 0 bases, leaving 5 bases not matched to a gene. Germline V lookup: CDR1 SGHRS, CDR2 YFSETQ. In nucleotides, the CDR3 is TGCGCCAGCAGCCCAGGGACAGGGGGGATGAACACTGAAGCTTTCTTT. It specifies CASSPGTGGMNTEAFF. Looking up the rest from reference TRBV5-1 and TRBJ1-1 gives the full variable domain: KAGVTQTPRYLIKTRGQQVTLSCSPISGHRSVSWYQQTPGQGLQFLFEYFSETQRNKGNFPGRFSGRQFSNSRSEMNVSTLELGDSALYLCASSPGTGGMNTEAFFGQGTRLTVV.

V gene TRBV6-2 or TRBV6-3 combines with J gene TRBJ2-3; 8 nucleotides agree with TRBD2. The CDR3 runs to 14 residues. Germline-derived CDR1 and CDR2 are MNHEY and SVGEGT. The ends lost 8 bases at V and 5 bases at J; junction bases unmatched: 9. The DNA for the CDR3 is TGTGCCAGCGATCGCGGGGGGCCGCTAGATACGCAGTATTTT. This sequence encodes CASDRGGPLDTQYF.

The CDR3 reads CSAGLPPSLFF. The CDR3 bases are TGCAGTGCTGGCCTTCCCCCCTCACTGTTTTTT. V and J are TRBV20-1 and TRBJ1-4; D is unclear. This CDR3 comprises 11 residues. V dropped 5 bases and J dropped 13 bases, with 14 bases sitting between them. Germline loops: CDR1 DFQATT, CDR2 SNEGSKA (reference sequence).

The chain couples TRBV13 to TRBJ1-1; D not resolved. The CDR3 has 15 residues. Trimming took 0 bases from V and 0 from J, leaving 8 bases between them. The V gene's germline CDR1 is PRHDT and CDR2 FYEKMQ (reference sequence). CDR3 loop: CASSLGFGMNTEAFF. The CDR3 coding sequence is TGTGCCAGCAGCTTAGGGTTTGGTATGAACACTGAAGCTTTCTTT.

This clonotype appeared a few times. The chain recombines TRBV5-1 with TRBJ1-1, with unresolved D. The CDR3 has 16 residues. Germline CDR1 is SGHRS and CDR2 is YFSETQ. The V and J ends lost 4 bases and 1 base respectively, with 17 bases between them. In DNA, the CDR3 is TGCGCCAGCAGCCCCGGGGATCGGACTCCGAACACTGAAGCTTTCTTT. As protein: CASSPGDRTPNTEAFF.